This T cell receptor (beta chain) was profiled in a study of cytomegalovirus exposure and HLA in healthy donors. This CDR3 has 13 residues. The germline CDR1 and CDR2 sequences are SEHNR and FQNEAQ (reference sequence). V was pared by 3 bases and J by 1 base, with 6 bases between. General study findings and limits: Association of around 17,000 TCR beta sequences with HLA alleles was found at 0.05 false discovery rate in a later analysis. Association of a missense DCLRE1C variant with TCR beta V- and J-gene trimming was reported in a later analysis. Highest at DRB1 and lowest at HLA-C, TCR association rates differed among HLA loci in a later analysis.

Of note for this clone: Its target is unknown.

The PCR used 60 Vbeta and 13 Jbeta primers. As originally analysed: Later, an analysis found some 80 million unique TCR beta chains, and around 12 million of these were shared. Using immunoSEQ multiplex PCR, the repertoire was profiled, and TCRdb retains in-frame clones only, with some absent. D and trimming were read from the DNA, whereas the V and J calls and clone size are those reported in that table. This sample has approximately 90,000 clones, with 76% found just once. This TCR was recovered from a male donor in good health and CMV-seronegative. The rearrangement links TRBV7-9 to TRBJ1-1; D unclear. Source material: PBMCs. The CDR3 region is CASSFAENTEAFF. Here the CDR3 DNA reads TGTGCCAGCAGCTTCGCGGAGAACACTGAAGCTTTCTTT.